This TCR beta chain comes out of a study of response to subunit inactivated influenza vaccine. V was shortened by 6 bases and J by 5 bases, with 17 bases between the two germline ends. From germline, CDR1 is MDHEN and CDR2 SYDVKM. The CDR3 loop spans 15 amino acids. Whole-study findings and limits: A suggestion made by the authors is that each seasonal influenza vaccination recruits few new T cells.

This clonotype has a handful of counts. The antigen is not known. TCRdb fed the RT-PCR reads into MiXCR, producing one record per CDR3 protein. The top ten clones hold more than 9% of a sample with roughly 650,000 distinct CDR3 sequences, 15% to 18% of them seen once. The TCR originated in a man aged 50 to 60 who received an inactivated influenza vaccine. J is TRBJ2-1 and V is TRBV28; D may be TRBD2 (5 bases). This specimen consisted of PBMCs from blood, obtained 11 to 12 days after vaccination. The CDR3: CASSRDRHIDNEQFF. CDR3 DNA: TGTGCCAGCAGCCGGGATAGGCATATTGACAATGAGCAGTTCTTC.